This T cell receptor (beta chain) was observed in a study of Tregs in tolerant kidney transplant recipients (dated by TCRdb to about 2019). With respect to the entire study: The transplants used related donors with nonmyeloablative bone marrow transplantation, and mixed chimerism in the human trials was transient. Before combined kidney and bone marrow transplantation, this study identified donor-specific regulatory T cells using TCRbeta sequencing and then followed those same cells after transplant.

On this clone: What antigen it recognizes has not been identified. No much larger clone exists at a distance of one base, and base qualities are not known.

V was cut back by 4 bases and J by 4 bases, leaving a gap of 11 bases between them. Including the terminal cysteine and phenylalanine, the CDR3 comprises 13 residues. Only CDR3 DNA is held: 39 bases, read in frame from base 1. The germline V gene yields SGHRS for CDR1 and YFSETQ for CDR2. The sample's time point label, in plain terms: blood sample drawn before combined kidney and bone marrow transplant. Unstimulated Tregs (CD4+CD25+CD127-), CD4+ non-Tregs (CD4+CD25-), CD4 and CD8 cells were FACS-sorted from thawed PBMCs. Before Treg sorting, thawed PBMCs were rested overnight at 37°C with approximately 210 IU/ml IL-2. The patients were a handful of recipients of combined kidney and bone marrow transplants from the ITN036ST trial, and samples were available only for these trial subjects. Healthy control blood was processed to PBMCs by Ficoll density gradient and cryopreserved, and patient PBMCs were collected before and after transplant.

General findings and caveats noted by the study authors: Expanding Tregs with activated donor B cells appeared to identify the most biologically relevant and donor-specific TCRbeta repertoire. Because the study included only a small number of patients, the results must be confirmed in larger populations and under other immunosuppression protocols. Donor-specific Treg expansion exceeded global Treg expansion in tolerant patients, suggesting antigen-driven rather than nonspecific expansion. PCR primers changed over time for some patients, so nucleotide-level comparison across those patients' samples was not possible. Although technical replication error seemed to be minimal, the question of biological reproducibility was not addressed directly.

For TCRbeta CDR3 sequencing, genomic DNA was extracted from sorted cells using the QIAGEN DNeasy Blood and Tissue Kit. High-throughput TCRbeta CDR3 sequencing, including PCR amplification with bias correction and internal controls, was performed commercially through immunoSEQ. The original pipeline was this. Unique productive TCRbeta sequences were defined by CDR3 nucleotide sequence where primers matched, otherwise by CDR3 amino acid sequence with Vbeta and Jbeta genes. Sorting error was corrected by removing sequences shared between sorted populations at a frequency ratio of 2:1 or less, and the remaining shared sequences were assigned to the higher population. A sequence was defined as donor-reactive if the sequence was expanded at least 5-fold in CFSE-low cells compared with unstimulated cells and had a frequency of at least 0.01% in CFSE-low cells. Repertoire divergence was quantified by Jensen-Shannon divergence using the top 100 TCRbeta sequences ranked by frequency. When a sample had multiple sequencing runs, each run was corrected for sorting error separately and the runs were then pooled. The table was pulled from immuneACCESS by TCRdb, which kept in-frame rearrangements only. Such tables lose some clones; where checked, under half of the loss comes from unresolved V genes, and the rest has no known cause. That table supplies the V and J calls and clone size; D and trimming were determined from the DNA. Here the sample has 75,000 to 85,000 clones; under 95% occur a single time. Approximately 0.35% of the sample goes to the ten largest clones.

The V and J segments used are TRBV5-1 and TRBJ1-2; possibly the D gene is TRBD1, per 6 matching bases. The specimen comprised Tregs from blood, sampled before the transplant. This sequence originates from a human donor who received a combined kidney and bone marrow transplant. The CDR3 has the sequence CASSPQGPYGYTF. The sequence in DNA is TGCGCCAGCAGCCCTCAGGGGCCCTATGGCTACACCTTC.